This T cell receptor (beta chain) is from a study of T cell repertoires in cytomegalovirus infection. Turning to the study itself: The public TCR beta signatures pointed to both CMV infection and matching HLA type.

Trimming shortened V by 3 bases and J by 5 bases, and 7 bases separated the two germline ends. The CDR3 loop spans 13 amino acids. In germline, CDR1 is SGHVS, CDR2 FNYEAQ. This clonotype came up many times. What it recognizes is unknown. Study-level results: Identification of carriers of CMV plus the relevant HLA was achieved through cumulative public TCR beta family frequency. CMV-specific TCR beta clonotypes restricted by HLA-C dominated the ex vivo response.

Using its own MiXCR run on the reads, TCRdb lists one record per CDR3 protein. This sample has 250,000 to 300,000 distinct CDR3 sequences; over 15% occur once, and the top ten carry roughly 50%. The chain couples TRBV7-6 to TRBJ2-2, with D uncertain. The TCR comes from a human donor in good health (CMV status not recorded). Some clones in this sample may be carry-over from other donors' samples. The material sequenced was CD8+ T cells from PBMCs. The CDR3 spells CASSFSGTGELFF. The CDR3, as DNA: TGTGCCAGCAGCTTTAGTGGGACCGGGGAGCTGTTTTTT.